One and the same sample provided the 27 T cell receptor beta chains below, sequenced in a study of shared clonotypes between healthy human individuals. Clones were sequenced by immunoSEQ multiplex PCR, and TCRdb holds only the in-frame ones, with some missing. The profile shows 2 million to 2.5 million clones, approximately 96% of them singletons. Material for sequencing was naive CD4+ T cells sorted from blood. Noted subset: CD45RA+ positively selected. The receptors shown here come from a man in his late teens or twenties in good health.

About this clone itself: Additional DNA sequences in this sample encode the identical CDR3. J is TRBJ1-5 and V is TRBV11-2, with D tentatively TRBD1 (5 bases). This CDR3 comprises 15 residues. Trimming pared 0 bases from V and 4 bases from J, leaving 10 bases between. The V gene's germline CDR1 is SGHAT and CDR2 FQNNGV. The chain's CDR3 is CASSLDGTDNQPQHF. The CDR3 nucleotides read TGTGCCAGCAGCTTAGACGGGACGGATAATCAGCCCCAGCATTTT.

V is TRBV10-3 and J is TRBJ2-2; D is perhaps TRBD2 (5 bases). This CDR3 has 14 residues. Per germline, CDR1 ENHRY and CDR2 SYGVKD. The V end was cut by 8 bases, the J end by 4 bases, with 14 bases between. CDR3 amino acids: CAIGREGFTGELFF. CDR3 bases: TGTGCCATCGGTCGAGAGGGCTTCACCGGGGAGCTGTTTTTT.

The chain joins TRBV29-1 to TRBJ2-7, with D perhaps matching TRBD1 (9 bases). Trimming removed 3 bases at V and 5 bases at J, with 26 bases between. This CDR3 comprises 17 residues. The germline V gene encodes CDR1 SQVTM and CDR2 ANQGSEA. This chain's CDR3 is CSVDGTGQAGVGNEQYF. As DNA, the CDR3 is TGCAGCGTTGATGGGACAGGGCAAGCGGGAGTAGGCAACGAGCAGTACTTC.

This chain joins TRBV2 and TRBJ2-1; no firm D call. The V end was cut by 7 bases, the J end by 7 bases, with 8 bases between. The CDR3 runs 11 residues. The germline V gene encodes CDR1 SNHLY and CDR2 FYNNEI. The CDR3 DNA follows: TGTGCCAGCATGGCAGATAATGAGCAGTTCTTC. Amino acids: CASMADNEQFF. Filled out from reference TRBV2 and TRBJ2-1, the complete variable domain reads EPEVTQTPSHQVTQMGQEVILRCVPISNHLYFYWYRQILGQKVEFLVSFYNNEISEKSEIFDDQFSVERPDGSNFTLKIRSTKLEDSAMYFCASMADNEQFFGPGTRLTVL.

The V call is TRBV10-2, the J call TRBJ2-1; 10 positions match TRBD2. This CDR3 contains 12 residues. V lost 1 base and J lost 12; bases outside the gene matches: 0. CDR1 is WSHSY, CDR2 SAAADI, per germline. CDR3 sequence: CASSELAGGQFF. In nucleotides, the CDR3 is TGCGCCAGCAGTGAGTTAGCGGGAGGGCAGTTCTTC.

The chain combines TRBV5-4 with TRBJ2-5; weak D call: TRBD2 (6 bases). V was clipped by 4 bases and J by 2 bases, with 12 bases between them. Germline CDR1 and CDR2: SGHNT and YYREEE (reference sequence). This CDR3 has 14 amino acids. The CDR3 region has the DNA TGTGCCAGCAGCCCCGTGGGGAGGCAAGAGACCCAGTACTTC. This codes for CASSPVGRQETQYF. Drawing the rest from reference TRBV5-4 and TRBJ2-5, the complete variable domain is ETGVTQSPTHLIKTRGQQVTLRCSSQSGHNTVSWYQQALGQGPQFIFQYYREEENGRGNFPPRFSGLQFPNYSSELNVNALELDDSALYLCASSPVGRQETQYFGPGTRLLVL.

This chain links TRBV7-8 with TRBJ2-1, with TRBD2 matching 12 bases. With V trimmed by 3 bases and J by 6 bases, 9 bases remained unmatched. This CDR3 contains 17 residues. Germline CDR1 SGHVS, CDR2 FQNEAQ. The CDR3 loop reads CASSLATSGSVGNEQFF. The CDR3 DNA reads TGTGCCAGCAGCTTGGCGACTAGCGGGAGTGTGGGCAATGAGCAGTTCTTC.

This clone was seen just once. This CDR3 is also generated by other DNA sequences in the sample. The chain links TRBV10-2 to TRBJ2-7, with D unresolved. Trimming removed 2 bases at V and 0 bases at J, with 5 bases between. This CDR3 has 13 residues. Germline assignment: CDR1 WSHSY and CDR2 SAAADI. In DNA form, the CDR3 reads TGCGCCAGCAGTGAGCAACTCTCCTACGAGCAGTACTTC. Its translation is CASSEQLSYEQYF.

Worth noting for this clone: This same CDR3 is encoded by further DNA sequences in the sample. The chain recombines TRBV18 with TRBJ2-7, with 10 bases identical to TRBD1. Per germline, CDR1 KGHSH and CDR2 LQKENI. Trimming at V came to 3 bases and at J to 3 bases, leaving 2 bases not matched to a gene. CDR3 size: 14 residues. In DNA form, the CDR3 reads TGTGCCAGCTCACCGGGACAGGGGCTCTACGAGCAGTACTTC. It is translated as CASSPGQGLYEQYF.

The chain is built from TRBV7-2 and TRBJ1-6; TRBD1 aligns across 11 bases. The CDR3 spans 16 residues. The junction had 8 bases not matched to a gene; V was cut back by 4 bases and J by 9 bases. The germline V gene encodes CDR1 SGHTA and CDR2 FQGNSA. As DNA, the CDR3 is TGTGCCAGCAGCTCTGACCCCGGGACAGGGGGTTCACCCCTCCACTTT. Translated: CASSSDPGTGGSPLHF.

The genes are TRBV5-1 and TRBJ2-7; 10 bases line up with TRBD1. The germline V gene encodes CDR1 SGHRS and CDR2 YFSETQ. Losses at the gene ends were 0 bases for V and 7 bases for J; bases not matched to a gene: 7. CDR3 length: 15 residues. The CDR3 protein is CASSLAVTGGSEQYF. Written as DNA, the CDR3 is TGCGCCAGCAGCTTGGCCGTGACAGGGGGCTCTGAGCAGTACTTC.

About this clone itself: In the same sample, other DNA sequences code for this CDR3. This rearrangement joins TRBV2 to TRBJ1-1; D unresolved. Germline CDR1 SNHLY, CDR2 FYNNEI. The CDR3 totals 13 residues. Trimming removed 3 bases at V and 0 bases at J, with 5 bases between. The CDR3 nucleotides read TGTGCCAGCAGTGAGGAGGTGAACACTGAAGCTTTCTTT. Translated, it gives CASSEEVNTEAFF.

The V gene is TRBV4-1, the J gene TRBJ1-4, with D perhaps TRBD1 (6 bases). V was shortened by 5 bases and J by 0 bases, with 10 bases between the two germline ends. This CDR3 is 15 amino acids long. Germline V CDR1 and CDR2: MGHRA, YSYEKL. The CDR3 reads CASSSGEATNEKLFF. Here the CDR3 DNA reads TGCGCCAGCAGCTCAGGGGAGGCAACTAATGAAAAACTGTTTTTT.

The chain is built from TRBV5-6 and TRBJ1-1; D might be TRBD1 (6 bases). The germline V and J ends were trimmed by 3 bases and 2 bases, with 14 bases remaining between them. Germline V CDR1 and CDR2: SGHDT, YYEEEE. CDR3 length equals 15 residues. CDR3 sequence (DNA): TGTGCCAGCAGCTGGCGGACAGTATCTAACACTGAAGCTTTCTTT. Translation: CASSWRTVSNTEAFF.

V and J are TRBV7-8 and TRBJ2-1; tentatively, D is TRBD2 (5 bases). Germline values: CDR1 SGHVS, CDR2 FQNEAQ. The CDR3 is 17 residues long. The V end was cut by 5 bases, the J end by 3 bases, with 20 bases between. This chain's CDR3 is CASSRERWPVDYNEQFF. The CDR3, as DNA: TGTGCCAGCAGCCGTGAGCGGTGGCCGGTTGACTACAATGAGCAGTTCTTC.

The J gene is TRBJ2-5, the V gene TRBV4-1; D perhaps matches TRBD1 (6 bases). Between the trimmed V and J ends, which lost 4 bases and 5 bases, there was a span of 20 bases. The CDR3 consists of 16 residues. CDR1 and CDR2 from the germline V gene are MGHRA and YSYEKL. The CDR3 reads CASSRLLGQGSETQYF. Written as DNA, the CDR3 is TGCGCCAGCAGCCGTCTCCTAGGGCAGGGGAGCGAGACCCAGTACTTC.

This clone was seen only a few times. The chain combines TRBV2 with TRBJ1-1, with 9 nucleotides matching TRBD1. V dropped 6 bases and J dropped 1; count of bases not matched to a gene: 9. The CDR3 runs to 16 residues. Germline CDR1 is SNHLY and CDR2 is FYNNEI. CDR3 coding DNA: TGTGCCAGCAGCTCCGGGACAGGGAGGGGGAACACTGAAGCTTTCTTT. It yields the protein CASSSGTGRGNTEAFF.

The V gene is TRBV14, the J gene TRBJ2-4; D might be TRBD1 (6 bases). The germline V gene has CDR1 SGHDN and CDR2 FVKESK. This CDR3 spans 15 amino acids. V was pared by 4 bases and J by 7 bases, with 17 bases between. As DNA, the CDR3 is TGTGCCAGCAGCCCCGGTGGACAGTTGATGAACATTCAGTACTTC. Protein product: CASSPGGQLMNIQYF.

The gene calls are TRBV27 and TRBJ2-1, with a possible D match to TRBD2 (5 bases). The CDR3 has 16 residues. Germline lookup yields CDR1 MNHEY and CDR2 SMNVEV (reference sequence). The V gene lost 3 bases and the J gene lost 2 bases, with 14 bases spanning the gap. The CDR3 loop is CASSFRWTGTYNEQFF. CDR3 bases: TGTGCCAGCAGTTTTAGGTGGACTGGAACCTACAATGAGCAGTTCTTC.

The chain is built from TRBV7-9 and TRBJ2-7; D not resolved. V was clipped by 3 bases and J by 2 bases, with 11 bases between them. Germline CDR1 and CDR2: SEHNR and FQNEAQ (reference sequence). This CDR3 has 14 amino acids. The CDR3 loop reads CASSFALGAYEQYF. As DNA, the CDR3 is TGTGCCAGCAGCTTTGCGCTAGGAGCCTACGAGCAGTACTTC.

J is TRBJ2-2 and V is TRBV7-8; D remains ambiguous. The CDR3 is made up of 14 amino acids. The V gene lost 3 bases and the J gene lost 2 bases, with 7 bases spanning the gap. Germline V gene data show CDR1 as SGHVS and CDR2 as FQNEAQ. CDR3 in DNA: TGTGCCAGCAGCTTCGTAGGTAACACCGGGGAGCTGTTTTTT. This gives the protein CASSFVGNTGELFF.

The rearrangement links TRBV19 to TRBJ2-5; D unresolved. The CDR3 is 12 amino acids. Germline CDR1 is LNHDA and CDR2 is SQIVND (reference sequence). Between the trimmed V and J ends, which lost 4 bases and 2 bases, there was a span of 5 bases. CDR3 in amino acids: CASSSRQETQYF. Written as DNA, the CDR3 is TGTGCCAGTAGTAGTCGGCAAGAGACCCAGTACTTC.

As regards this clone: At the DNA level, this CDR3 is encoded by other sequences in the same sample as well. The chain couples TRBV5-6 to TRBJ2-1; 10 nucleotides agree with TRBD1. V lost 3 bases, J lost 2 bases, and 2 bases stayed unmatched. Germline V gene sequence: CDR1 SGHDT, CDR2 YYEEEE. CDR3 length: 15 residues. CDR3 protein: CASSSGTGAYNEQFF. Here the CDR3 DNA reads TGTGCCAGCAGCTCCGGGACAGGGGCCTACAATGAGCAGTTCTTC.

The chain links TRBV7-6 to TRBJ1-4, with D uncertain. Germline lookup yields CDR1 SGHVS and CDR2 FNYEAQ. CDR3 size: 13 residues. V gave up 5 bases and J gave up 8 bases, with 12 bases separating them. CDR3 sequence reads: CASSQEYVEKLFF. Written as DNA, the CDR3 is TGTGCCAGCAGCCAGGAGTACGTAGAAAAACTGTTTTTT.

A remark on this clone: Additional DNA sequences in this sample encode the identical CDR3. This chain connects TRBV5-4 to TRBJ2-7; no clear D gene. Germline V CDR1 and CDR2: SGHNT, YYREEE (reference sequence). The V and J ends lost 0 bases and 2 bases respectively, with 6 bases between them. The CDR3 covers 13 residues. The CDR3 DNA sequence: TGTGCCAGCAGCTTGGACCGCCCCTACGAGCAGTACTTC. This gives the protein CASSLDRPYEQYF.

The chain carries TRBV13 and TRBJ1-4, with a weak D call TRBD1 (6 bases). Germline V CDR1 and CDR2: PRHDT, FYEKMQ (reference sequence). CDR3 size: 16 residues. V lost 8 bases, J lost 4 bases, and 20 bases lay in between. The CDR3 DNA follows: TGTGCCAGCTCGTCCTCCGAGGGGGGACGTAATGAAAAACTGTTTTTT. It is translated as CASSSSEGGRNEKLFF.

The chain combines TRBV5-5 with TRBJ2-3; D perhaps matches TRBD2 (6 bases). The V and J ends lost 2 bases and 5 bases respectively, with 18 bases between them. Germline V gene lookup returns CDR1 SGHKS and CDR2 YYEKEE (reference sequence). The CDR3 has 16 amino acids. The CDR3 bases are TGTGCCAGCAGCTTAGGATGGGGCCGCGGGGAAGATACGCAGTATTTT. Residues: CASSLGWGRGEDTQYF.